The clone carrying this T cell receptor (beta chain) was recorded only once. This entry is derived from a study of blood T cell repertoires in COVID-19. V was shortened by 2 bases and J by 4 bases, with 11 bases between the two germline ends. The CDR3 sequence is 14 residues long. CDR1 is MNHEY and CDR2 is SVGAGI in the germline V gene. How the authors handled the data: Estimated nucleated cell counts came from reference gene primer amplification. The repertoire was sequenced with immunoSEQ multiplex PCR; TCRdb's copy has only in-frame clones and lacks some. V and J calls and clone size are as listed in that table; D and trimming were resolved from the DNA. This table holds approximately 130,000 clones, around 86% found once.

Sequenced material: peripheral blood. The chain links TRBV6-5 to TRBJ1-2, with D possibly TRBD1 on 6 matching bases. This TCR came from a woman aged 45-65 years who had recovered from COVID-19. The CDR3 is CASSYPGTLYGYTF. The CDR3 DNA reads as TGTGCCAGCAGTTACCCGGGGACACTCTATGGCTACACCTTC.